This note documents a single T cell receptor beta chain sequence. As yet, its antigen is unknown. Expressed TCRB transcripts were sequenced because the isolated RNA had all been reverse transcribed beforehand. The data were produced by immunoSEQ multiplex PCR, yet TCRdb's version contains in-frame clones alone and is incomplete. The sample lists some 500,000 clones; 10% to 12% were seen once. Via CD45RO/CCR7/CD25/CD127/CD95/CD27, cells of the CD4+ naive, central memory, regulatory and stem cell-like memory subsets were sorted. The purity of all sorted populations exceeded 95%. This entry comes from a study of beta chain features in type 1 diabetes. On the study more broadly: Investigators examined approximately 110,000,000 sorted cells across all samples.

Study-wide results and limits: Insertions at VDJ junctions were less frequent in type 1 diabetes patients. These patients also deleted more nucleotides at the same junctions.

The TCR comes from a woman aged 18-29 years in good health. The sample was naive CD4+ T cells from blood.

In nucleotides, the CDR3 is TGTGCCAGCAGTTTATCGACTACCTTGGAGACCCAGTACTTC. This sequence encodes CASSLSTTLETQYF. The J gene is TRBJ2-5, the V gene TRBV27, with a weak D call TRBD2 (5 bases). Looked up from germline, CDR1 is MNHEY and CDR2 is SMNVEV (reference sequence). Trimming removed 0 bases from V and 5 bases from J, with 10 bases in between. CDR3 length: 14 residues.